This T cell receptor beta chain was sequenced in a study of T cells after yellow fever vaccination. The CDR3 is 12 amino acids. The V end lost 2 bases, the J end lost 3 bases, and 2 bases lay between the germline ends. Germline assignment: CDR1 SQVTM and CDR2 ANQGSEA. As regards this clonotype: What it binds is not known.

The study's findings and limits: Bulk-population clonotypes that are abundant could appear as contaminants in FACS-sorted repertoires. Post-booster reappearance was seen for most primary-vaccination clones (about 96% CD4, 75% to 90% CD8). Weaker in magnitude, the secondary response showed a faster peak on day 5 versus 15.

Each CDR3 protein is one row after TCRdb ran MiXCR on the 5' RACE reads. The sample has a few hundred thousand distinct CDR3 sequences; roughly 4% are singletons. This receptor was obtained from a man younger than 35 who received the YFV17D yellow fever vaccine. The chain recombines TRBV29-1 with TRBJ2-6; D gene unclear. Sequencing used PBMCs, obtained 5 days after the yellow fever booster vaccination. CDR3 DNA sequence: TGCAGCGTTGAAAGTGGGGCCAACGTCCTGACTTTC. Its protein is CSVESGANVLTF.